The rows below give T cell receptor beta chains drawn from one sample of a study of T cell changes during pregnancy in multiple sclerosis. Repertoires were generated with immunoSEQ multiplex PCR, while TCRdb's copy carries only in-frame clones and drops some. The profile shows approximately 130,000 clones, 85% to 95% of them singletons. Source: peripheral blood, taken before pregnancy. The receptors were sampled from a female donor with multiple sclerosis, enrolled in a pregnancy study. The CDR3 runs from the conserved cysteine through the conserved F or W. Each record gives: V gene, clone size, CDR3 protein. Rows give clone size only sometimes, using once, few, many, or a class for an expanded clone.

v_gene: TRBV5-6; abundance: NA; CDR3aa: CASSPGQPYEQYF
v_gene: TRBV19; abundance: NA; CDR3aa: CASSMATRGPYEQYF
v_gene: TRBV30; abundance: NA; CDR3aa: CAWSAGGGRQPQHF
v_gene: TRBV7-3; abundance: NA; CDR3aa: CASSLDAGVTDTQYF
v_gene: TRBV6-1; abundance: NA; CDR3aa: CASSERGRNTEAFF
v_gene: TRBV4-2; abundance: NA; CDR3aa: CASTPAGGQGANVLTF
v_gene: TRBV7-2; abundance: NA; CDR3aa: CASSPRTGHGNTIYF
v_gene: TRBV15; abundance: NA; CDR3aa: CATSRDLVDEQYF
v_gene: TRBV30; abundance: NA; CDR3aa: CAWSVRFAEQFF
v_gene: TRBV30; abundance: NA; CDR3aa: CAWRGRSSGANVLTF
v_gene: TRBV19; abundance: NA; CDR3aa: CASSIGRGVGVSYNEQFF
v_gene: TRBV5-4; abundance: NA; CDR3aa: CASSGEGVYGYTF
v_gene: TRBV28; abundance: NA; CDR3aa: CASRSTTGTPRYEQYF
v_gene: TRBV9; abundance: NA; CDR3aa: CASSVALDSLADNEQFF
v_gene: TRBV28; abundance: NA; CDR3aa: CALQRTDSFYGYTF
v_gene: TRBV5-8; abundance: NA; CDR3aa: CASSPGQGTQETQYF
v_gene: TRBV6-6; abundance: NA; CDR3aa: CASLEGEVNTEAFF
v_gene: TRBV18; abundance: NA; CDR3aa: CASSLLDRADYEQYF
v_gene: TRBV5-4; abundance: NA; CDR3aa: CASARQGARDGYTF
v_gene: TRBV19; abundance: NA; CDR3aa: CASSMDGVTGELFF
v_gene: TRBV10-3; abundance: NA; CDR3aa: CAISESMAGGGVETQYF
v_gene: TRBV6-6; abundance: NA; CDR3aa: CAVRDNYGYTF
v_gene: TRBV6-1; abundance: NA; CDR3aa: CASTPRDGGLYGYTF
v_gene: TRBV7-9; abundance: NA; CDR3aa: CASSLATTGGYTF
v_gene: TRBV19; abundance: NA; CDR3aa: CASSPDSGTETQYF
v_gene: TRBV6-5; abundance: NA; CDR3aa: CASSYAGDRVTQYF
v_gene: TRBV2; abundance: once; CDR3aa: CASSEGARLAGHTDTQYF
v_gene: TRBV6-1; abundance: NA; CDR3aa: CAGSGDIGYTIYF
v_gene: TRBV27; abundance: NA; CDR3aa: CASSLGFKGGTEAFF
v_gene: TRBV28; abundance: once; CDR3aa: CASSRRGRSEAFF
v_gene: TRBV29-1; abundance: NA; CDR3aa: CSVVAGQYYTF
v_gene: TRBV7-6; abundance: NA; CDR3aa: CASSLGQQETQYF
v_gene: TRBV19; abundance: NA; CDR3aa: CASSGGGIETQYF